This TCR beta chain came from a study of T-cell reconstitution after alpha-beta-depleted transplantation in children. This CDR3 region has 14 residues. V was trimmed by 6 bases and J by 2 bases, leaving 13 bases between them. CDR1 is SNHLY and CDR2 is FYNNEI in the germline V gene. A library of TCRbeta sequences, prepared with unique molecular identifiers, was generated. In TCRdb, the PCR reads were re-called with MiXCR into one record per CDR3 protein. Of approximately 270,000 distinct CDR3 sequences listed, about 10% were seen once; the top ten hold 9.5% to 13%. The sequence was obtained from a human donor who donated a stem cell graft to a child with SCID. V gene TRBV2 combines with J gene TRBJ1-2, with a possible D match to TRBD1 (5 bases). This specimen consisted of PBMCs from the stem cell graft donor, obtained from the stem cell graft. CDR3 DNA: TGTGCCAGCAGGGGCCGTGGGGACAACTATGGCTACACCTTC. Encoded protein: CASRGRGDNYGYTF.